Listed here are 25 T cell receptor beta chains from one sample, sequenced in a study of shared clonotypes between healthy human individuals. CD45RO-negative, CCR7-positively selected cells formed the naive CD8 fraction, excluding terminally differentiated effector memory CD45RA+ cells. Method: immunoSEQ multiplex PCR; TCRdb's copy keeps in-frame clones and lacks some. This sample has roughly 590,000 clones, with just under 97% found just once. Sequencing input: naive CD8+ T cells sorted from blood. The origin of the receptors is a woman in her 30s in good health.

The chain recombines TRBV19 with TRBJ1-5; D might be TRBD1 (5 bases). Germline values: CDR1 LNHDA, CDR2 SQIVND (reference sequence). Trimming pared 5 bases from V and 3 bases from J, leaving 11 bases between. There are 14 residues in the CDR3. In DNA, the CDR3 is TGTGCCAGTAGTTTTGCAGGGTACAATCAGCCCCAGCATTTT. It specifies CASSFAGYNQPQHF. The full variable domain, rest sourced from reference TRBV19 and TRBJ1-5, is DGGITQSPKYLFRKEGQNVTLSCEQNLNHDAMYWYRQDPGQGLRLIYYSQIVNDFQKGDIAEGYSVSREKKESFPLTVTSAQKNPTAFYLCASSFAGYNQPQHFGDGTRLSIL.

This sequence joins TRBV6-4 and TRBJ1-5, with D possibly matching TRBD1 (5 bases). The CDR3 loop spans 14 amino acids. The germline V and J ends were trimmed by 11 bases and 2 bases, with 16 bases remaining between them. Germline V CDR1 and CDR2: MRHNA, SNTAGT. CDR3 in DNA: TGTGCCCCGATGAGAGGGGTCTGCAATCAGCCCCAGCATTTT. Translated: CAPMRGVCNQPQHF.

This sequence joins TRBV28 and TRBJ2-4; D not certain. CDR3 length: 16 amino acids. Germline V gives CDR1 MDHEN, CDR2 SYDVKM. V gave up 6 bases and J gave up 1 base, with 16 bases separating them. The CDR3 here is CASSSTLDGAKNIQYF. CDR3 sequence (DNA): TGTGCCAGCAGCTCTACCCTCGATGGCGCCAAAAACATTCAGTACTTC.

The chain links TRBV27 to TRBJ1-5, with 7 bases aligning to TRBD1. With 3 bases clipped from V and 0 bases from J, the junction kept 11 bases outside the gene matches. Germline V CDR1 and CDR2: MNHEY, SMNVEV (reference sequence). The CDR3 is 18 residues long. The DNA for the CDR3 is TGTGCCAGCAGTTTCCATTATGGGACAGCGGTTAGCAATCAGCCCCAGCATTTT. Protein product: CASSFHYGTAVSNQPQHF.

The chain links TRBV5-1 to TRBJ1-1; D not resolved. The length of the CDR3 is 14 residues. V was clipped by 0 bases and J by 4 bases, with 10 bases between them. Germline CDR1 is SGHRS and CDR2 is YFSETQ. The CDR3 region has the DNA TGCGCCAGCAGCTTGGCCCAGCCGAGCACTGAAGCTTTCTTT. It yields the protein CASSLAQPSTEAFF.

The chain has TRBV6-1 and TRBJ2-2; 10 nucleotides match TRBD2. The V gene's germline CDR1 is MNHNS and CDR2 SASEGT. The CDR3 length is 19 residues. J gave up 0 bases and V 2 bases, and 9 bases lay outside the gene matches. As DNA, the CDR3 is TGTGCCAGCAGTGAATTCCTAGCGGGAGACCTTACGAACACCGGGGAGCTGTTTTTT. Protein: CASSEFLAGDLTNTGELFF.

This clone has only one observation. The CDR3 loop reads CAISESGLEAFF. CDR3 sequence (DNA): TGTGCCATCAGTGAGTCTGGTCTGGAGGCTTTCTTT. The J gene is TRBJ1-1, the V gene TRBV10-3; D gene unclear. V lost 0 bases and J 11 bases, leaving 10 bases between the germline ends. Germline V gene data show CDR1 as ENHRY and CDR2 as SYGVKD. This CDR3 is 12 amino acids long.

In its sample, this clone was seen once. The chain uses TRBV6-1 and TRBJ2-1; the D call may be TRBD1 or TRBD2 (6 bases each). The germline V gene encodes CDR1 MNHNS and CDR2 SASEGT. V was cut by 7 bases and J by 4 bases, with 11 bases left in between. This CDR3 is 13 amino acids long. This CDR3 is CASTGGWYNEQFF. CDR3 DNA sequence: TGTGCCAGCACCGGGGGCTGGTACAATGAGCAGTTCTTC.

The genes are TRBV11-2 and TRBJ2-1; 7 bases align to TRBD2. Germline V gene sequence: CDR1 SGHAT, CDR2 FQNNGV. The CDR3 length is 18 residues. V dropped 2 bases and J dropped 0; count of bases not matched to a gene: 10. CDR3 bases: TGTGCCAGCAGCTTAATGTCGCTAGCGGCCTTCTCCTACAATGAGCAGTTCTTC. This gives the protein CASSLMSLAAFSYNEQFF.

The chain joins TRBV27 to TRBJ2-3; D is ambiguous. Between the trimmed V and J ends, which lost 4 bases and 4 bases, there was a span of 6 bases. Germline values: CDR1 MNHEY, CDR2 SMNVEV (reference sequence). The CDR3 length is 12 residues. Here the CDR3 reads CASSSEPDTQYF. The DNA of the CDR3 is TGTGCCAGCAGTTCGGAGCCAGATACGCAGTATTTT.

Notes on this clone: In the same sample, other DNA sequences code for this CDR3. This CDR3 is CASSQGPLYEQYF. The CDR3 nucleotides are TGCGCCAGCAGCCAGGGACCCCTTTACGAGCAGTACTTC. This sequence joins TRBV4-1 and TRBJ2-7, with D perhaps given as TRBD1 or TRBD2 (5 bases each). The CDR3 sequence is 13 residues long. V was clipped by 3 bases and J by 4 bases, with 10 bases between them. Germline V gene lookup returns CDR1 MGHRA and CDR2 YSYEKL.

This clone has just one count. V is TRBV30 and J is TRBJ1-1; 7 bases line up with TRBD1. The junction had 2 bases not matched to a gene; V was cut back by 4 bases and J by 0 bases. CDR1 and CDR2 from the germline V gene are GTSNPN and SVGIG (reference sequence). This CDR3 spans 13 amino acids. The CDR3, as DNA: TGTGCCTGGACCGACAGGGTGAACACTGAAGCTTTCTTT. Protein: CAWTDRVNTEAFF.

This rearrangement joins TRBV15 to TRBJ2-5; a weak D match, TRBD2 (5 bases). Germline CDR1 is LNHNV and CDR2 is YYDKDF (reference sequence). V lost 6 bases to trimming and J lost 0 bases, with 5 bases between them. The CDR3 is 12 amino acids. CDR3 loop: CATRDYQETQYF. CDR3 DNA: TGTGCCACCAGGGACTACCAAGAGACCCAGTACTTC.

This chain uses TRBV5-6 with TRBJ1-4; D perhaps matches TRBD1 (6 bases). With 0 bases removed from V and 2 bases from J, the gap between germline ends came to 14 bases. Germline V gene lookup returns CDR1 SGHDT and CDR2 YYEEEE. The CDR3 has 17 residues. CDR3 bases: TGTGCCAGCAGCTTGGGCGGAGGGGGTTCGACTAATGAAAAACTGTTTTTT. This codes for CASSLGGGGSTNEKLFF.

The rearrangement joins TRBV27 to TRBJ1-4, with unresolved D. The CDR3 is made up of 14 amino acids. The V end lost 2 bases, the J end lost 3 bases, and 7 bases lay between the germline ends. Germline values: CDR1 MNHEY, CDR2 SMNVEV (reference sequence). CDR3 sequence reads: CASSLRVPNEKLFF. The DNA of the CDR3 is TGTGCCAGCAGTTTACGTGTCCCTAATGAAAAACTGTTTTTT.

A note on this clone: The sample holds other DNA sequences that translate to the same CDR3. The J gene is TRBJ1-3, the V gene TRBV27, with D tentatively TRBD1 (6 bases). CDR1 is MNHEY, CDR2 SMNVEV, per germline (reference sequence). The CDR3 loop spans 15 amino acids. With 5 bases removed from V and 4 bases from J, the gap between germline ends came to 15 bases. The CDR3 region has the DNA TGTGCCAGCAGTCCCTCCACAGGGCCCGGAAACACCATATATTTT. This sequence encodes CASSPSTGPGNTIYF.

Comment on this clone: The sample carries other DNA sequences with the same CDR3. The DNA of the CDR3 is TGTGCCAGCAGCCACCGGGACGGTAATGAAAAACTGTTTTTT. Encoded protein: CASSHRDGNEKLFF. The chain couples TRBV11-2 to TRBJ1-4, with a possible D match to TRBD1 (5 bases). Germline-derived CDR1 and CDR2 are SGHAT and FQNNGV. Trimming removed 5 bases from V and 4 bases from J, with 11 bases in between. This CDR3 comprises 14 residues. Based on the CDR3 plus reference TRBV11-2 and TRBJ1-4, the full variable domain is EAGVAQSPRYKIIEKRQSVAFWCNPISGHATLYWYQQILGQGPKLLIQFQNNGVVDDSQLPKDRFSAERLKGVDSTLKIQPAKLEDSAVYLCASSHRDGNEKLFFGSGTQLSVL.

The chain joins TRBV2 to TRBJ1-5, with 8 bases matching TRBD1. In germline, CDR1 is SNHLY, CDR2 FYNNEI. The CDR3 runs 16 residues. With 1 base clipped from V and 5 bases from J, the junction kept 7 bases outside the gene matches. CDR3 loop: CASSEGDGRGHQPQHF. For the CDR3, the DNA is TGTGCCAGCAGTGAAGGCGATGGCAGGGGGCATCAGCCCCAGCATTTT.

This clone was counted once. This chain connects TRBV21-1 to TRBJ2-7; the table's D call TRBD1 went unverified against the DNA. TRBV21-1 is an annotated pseudogene. This CDR3 spans 14 amino acids. The CDR3 spells CASISTGDTYEQYF. DNA for the CDR3: TGTGCCAGCATCTCGACAGGAGATACCTACGAGCAGTACTTC.

The V gene is TRBV11-2, the J gene TRBJ2-1, with 9 nucleotides matching TRBD2. The CDR3 is made up of 15 amino acids. The V segment lost 8 bases and the J segment 6 bases; nucleotides outside the gene matches: 11. CDR1 SGHAT and CDR2 FQNNGV come from the germline V gene. The CDR3 DNA follows: TGTGCCAGCGGACATAGCGGGAGCTCCGGCAATGAGCAGTTCTTC. Translating it yields CASGHSGSSGNEQFF.

Written as DNA, the CDR3 is TGTGCCAGCAGTTTGAGACAGGGGAATCAAGAGACCCAGTACTTC. Translating it yields CASSLRQGNQETQYF. The chain couples TRBV28 to TRBJ2-5, with TRBD1 matching over 8 bases. Germline V gene data show CDR1 as MDHEN and CDR2 as SYDVKM. The trim removed 3 bases at V and 2 bases at J, leaving 5 bases unmatched. The length of the CDR3 is 15 residues.

The chain recombines TRBV6-5 with TRBJ2-7; TRBD1 matches 7 bases. The germline V gene encodes CDR1 MNHEY and CDR2 SVGAGI. CDR3 size: 15 residues. After removal of 6 bases from V and 7 bases from J, the junction contained 15 bases not matched to a gene. CDR3 bases: TGTGCCAGCAGCTTCTCAGGGGGATCCATGGGGGAGCAGTACTTC. The encoded protein is CASSFSGGSMGEQYF.

Details on this clone: The junction shows a germline mismatch at one end, possibly a read error. This chain connects TRBV27 to TRBJ2-3; 9 nucleotides line up with TRBD2. The CDR3 loop spans 16 amino acids. Germline CDR1 is MNHEY and CDR2 is SMNVEV (reference sequence). The CDR3 coding sequence is TGTGCCAGCAGTTTATCGCGGGCGGGAGGGCCCGGAGGACCCCTTTTT. Encoded protein: CASSLSRAGGPGGPLF.

This sequence joins TRBV28 and TRBJ1-5; TRBD1 aligns across 9 bases. Looked up from germline, CDR1 is MDHEN and CDR2 is SYDVKM. The CDR3 covers 16 residues. With V trimmed by 2 bases and J by 7 bases, 9 bases remained unmatched. CDR3 bases: TGTGCCAGCAGTTTAATCTGGGTGGACAGGGGACAGCCCCAGCATTTT. Encoded protein: CASSLIWVDRGQPQHF.

The chain joins TRBV27 to TRBJ1-2; 11 nucleotides match TRBD1. Germline CDR1 and CDR2: MNHEY and SMNVEV (reference sequence). V lost 5 bases and J lost 5; bases outside the gene matches: 4. The CDR3 has 14 amino acids. DNA for the CDR3: TGTGCCAGCAGTGACTGGGACAGGGGGTATGGCTACACCTTC. Amino acids: CASSDWDRGYGYTF.